The rows below give T cell receptor beta chains drawn from one sample of a study of spatial heterogeneity in lung cancer. MiXCR, run by TCRdb on the 5' RACE reads, gives a single entry per CDR3 protein. The sample includes over 2,000 distinct CDR3 sequences, around a sixth of them seen just once. The specimen was lung tumor tissue, collected at surgery. The receptors stem from a male donor with early-stage non-small cell lung cancer. The conserved cysteine and the conserved F or W are not part of the CDR3 here.

j_gene	v_gene	CDR3aa
TRBJ1-5	TRBV19	ASGIEDRANQPQH
TRBJ2-1	TRBV20-1	SARPPSGRYEQF
TRBJ2-7	TRBV7-2	ASSLVFSGRPYEQY
TRBJ2-5	TRBV6-6	ASSFNIETQY
TRBJ2-3	TRBV5-6	ASSFRQGSTDTQY
TRBJ1-6	TRBV20-1	SARHNSPLH
TRBJ2-7	TRBV21-1	ASSKAGRPPNYEQY
TRBJ1-5	TRBV6-6	ASDSGQGRQPQH
TRBJ1-4	TRBV5-1	ASAIGQGNEKLF
TRBJ2-5	TRBV5-1	ASSYSLGRGSRETQY
TRBJ2-7	TRBV12-3/TRBV12-4	ASSGPSSYEQY
TRBJ2-2	TRBV20-1	SAPPGPPLAGNTGELF
TRBJ2-3	TRBV18	ASSSTGTSGRGRKNTQY
TRBJ1-4	TRBV15	ATSRGTGGEKLF
TRBJ2-1	TRBV12-3/TRBV12-4	ASSNGGRADNEQF
TRBJ2-7	TRBV27	ASSRDSYEQY
TRBJ2-7	TRBV6-5	ASSYSQRTSYEQY
TRBJ2-7	TRBV7-2	ASSLGFGGFYEQY
TRBJ2-2	TRBV7-2	ASSLGGQGATGELF
TRBJ2-4	TRBV28	ASSHDTRDLKNIQY
TRBJ2-7	TRBV7-6	ASSPQMAVYEQY
TRBJ2-3	TRBV4-1	ANSTHRPRTDTQY
TRBJ2-3	TRBV7-3	ASSFGTDTQY